One T cell receptor (beta chain) is described in this entry. The sample comes from a study of blood T cell repertoires in COVID-19. At the level of the study: COVID-19 samples collected from the United States, Italy and Spain covered acute and convalescent phases. PBMCs, B-cell-depleted T cells, or T cells provided the cDNA or gDNA that made up the material.

Original processing methods: Scientists estimated how many nucleated cells there were by amplifying reference gene primers. Profiling relied on immunoSEQ multiplex PCR, and the TCRdb table lists in-frame clones only, not all of them. The V and J calls and the clone size are those of that table, but D and trimming were determined from the DNA. This table holds 250,000 to 350,000 clones, around 87% found once. Sequenced material: peripheral blood. The sequence was collected from a woman aged 45-59 years who had recovered from COVID-19.

The CDR3 DNA reads as TGTGCCAGCAGCAAACAGGGAACCCCCTCTGGCTACACCTTC. It is translated as CASSKQGTPSGYTF. The gene calls are TRBV7-2 and TRBJ1-2; perhaps TRBD1 as D (6 bases). V lost 5 bases and J 7 bases, leaving 17 bases between the germline ends. Germline assignment: CDR1 SGHTA and CDR2 FQGNSA. The CDR3 loop spans 14 amino acids.